This T cell receptor beta chain came from a study of Ad26.COV2.S vaccination and SARS-CoV-2 variants. Per the germline V gene, CDR1 is ENHRY and CDR2 is SYGVKD. The length of the CDR3 is 13 residues. Trimming removed 4 bases at V and 0 bases at J, with 6 bases between. Treatment indicated: approximately 18 received Ad26.COV2.S at low or high dose, single or two shots; several received placebo; per-sample allocation not given. The samples were gathered on day 63 after the first injection of vaccine or placebo. Profiling relied on immunoSEQ multiplex PCR, and the TCRdb table lists in-frame clones only, not all of them. The sample carries 440,000 or so clones, around 90% recorded once.

Material: peripheral blood, obtained in a trial of Ad26.COV2.S vaccine versus placebo. The chain links TRBV10-3 to TRBJ1-2; D remains ambiguous. The TCR originated in a person between 18 and 59 years old who received the Ad26.COV2.S COVID-19 vaccine or a placebo. In DNA, the CDR3 is TGTGCCATCAGTGTGAGGGCTAACTATGGCTACACCTTC. This codes for CAISVRANYGYTF.